This TCR beta chain derives from a study of response to subunit inactivated influenza vaccine. In its sample, this clonotype was seen a few times. Its antigen remains unidentified. MiXCR, run by TCRdb on the RT-PCR reads, gives a single entry per CDR3 protein. The sample records 610,000 or so distinct CDR3 sequences, 12% to 15% being singletons. General observations from the study: Each seasonal flu vaccination may recruit only limited new T cells, authors suggested.

This CDR3 spans 16 amino acids. The V end was cut by 2 bases, the J end by 4 bases, with 15 bases between. Sequences were derived from PBMCs from blood, sampled approximately 12 days after vaccination. V usage is TRBV12-3 or TRBV12-4 and J usage is TRBJ2-1; the D is unclear. This receptor was identified in a man aged 50 or older who received an inactivated influenza vaccine. In DNA form, the CDR3 reads TGTGCCAGCAGTTTAAGTGGGCCCCGGAAATACAATGAGCAGTTCTTC. Protein sequence: CASSLSGPRKYNEQFF.